The clone carrying this TCR beta chain was seen once. Some clones are missing from TCRdb's copy, which holds only in-frame ones; the method was immunoSEQ multiplex PCR. The sample shows 150,000 to 200,000 clones, more than 75% of them seen only once. The data originate from a study of blood T cell repertoires in COVID-19. The sequencing sample was made of PBMCs or T cells enriched from blood (not recorded which). This clonotype was obtained from a woman aged 45-59 years who had recovered from COVID-19.

The CDR3 reads CASSEGTSGSFEQYF. In DNA form, the CDR3 reads TGCGCCAGCAGTGAGGGAACTAGCGGGAGCTTCGAGCAGTACTTC. This chain joins TRBV5-1 and TRBJ2-7; 11 nucleotides line up with TRBD2. The CDR3 runs 15 residues. The junction had 10 bases not matched to a gene; V was cut back by 5 bases and J by 6 bases. The germline gives CDR1 SGHRS, CDR2 YFSETQ.